The next 25 T cell receptor beta chains were all read from a single sample in a study of Ad26.COV2.S vaccination and SARS-CoV-2 variants (dated by TCRdb to about 2021). The method behind the library was the immunoSEQ multiplex PCR assay. Not all clones reach the TCRdb copy of this immuneACCESS table, which keeps in-frame sequences only. Checked studies attribute under half of the gap to unresolved V genes and leave the rest unexplained. Across this sample there are some 290,000 clones, with around 85% seen only once. The ten largest clonotypes hold around 2% of the sample. What the treatment or condition label conveys for this sample: 15 to 20 received Ad26.COV2.S at low or high dose, single or two shots; about 5 received placebo; per-sample allocation not given. Repertoires of vaccine and placebo recipients were sequenced from samples collected on day 63 after the first injection. The sample here was peripheral blood, taken in a trial of Ad26.COV2.S vaccine versus placebo. These receptors were collected from a person aged 18-60 years who received the Ad26.COV2.S COVID-19 vaccine or a placebo.

This clone was seen a few times. Here the CDR3 reads CASSVAGSLSTDTQYF. For the CDR3, the DNA is TGTGCCAGCAGCGTGGCAGGTAGCCTTAGCACAGATACGCAGTATTTT. The genes are TRBV9 and TRBJ2-3; D is uncertain. This CDR3 is built from 16 residues. From germline, CDR1 is SGDLS and CDR2 YYNGEE. Trimming removed 2 bases at V and 0 bases at J, with 13 bases between.

The chain carries TRBV5-1 and TRBJ1-1; D remains ambiguous. V shed 0 bases and J shed 0 bases, with 9 bases lying between them. The CDR3 contains 15 residues. Germline V gene data show CDR1 as SGHRS and CDR2 as YFSETQ. The CDR3 nucleotides are TGCGCCAGCAGCTTGGCTGGGCGGATGAACACTGAAGCTTTCTTT. Protein product: CASSLAGRMNTEAFF.

This clone was seen only a few times. This chain uses TRBV12-3 or TRBV12-4 with TRBJ1-6; no firm D call. This CDR3 is 13 amino acids long. The germline V and J ends were trimmed by 7 bases and 6 bases, with 10 bases remaining between them. The CDR3 loop is CASKRAFNSPLHF. CDR3 DNA sequence: TGTGCCAGCAAACGGGCCTTTAATTCACCCCTCCACTTT.

The gene calls are TRBV9 and TRBJ2-7; the D is unclear. V dropped 1 base and J dropped 4 bases, with 15 bases sitting between them. Germline values: CDR1 SGDLS, CDR2 YYNGEE. This CDR3 is built from 15 residues. The chain's CDR3 is CASSVRVQPSYEQYF. The CDR3 DNA is TGTGCCAGCAGCGTACGAGTACAGCCATCTTACGAGCAGTACTTC.

This clone was recorded once. The V call is TRBV5-1, the J call TRBJ1-3, with 8 bases identical to TRBD1. V lost 0 bases and J lost 3; bases outside the gene matches: 5. Looked up from germline, CDR1 is SGHRS and CDR2 is YFSETQ. The length of the CDR3 is 16 residues. CDR3 DNA: TGCGCCAGCAGCTTGGCCCAGGGGGCAGGTGGAAACACCATATATTTT. Encoded protein: CASSLAQGAGGNTIYF. The full variable domain, with the rest looked up from reference TRBV5-1 and TRBJ1-3, is KAGVTQTPRYLIKTRGQQVTLSCSPISGHRSVSWYQQTPGQGLQFLFEYFSETQRNKGNFPGRFSGRQFSNSRSEMNVSTLELGDSALYLCASSLAQGAGGNTIYFGEGSWLTVV.

This sequence joins TRBV29-1 and TRBJ1-1; D unclear. Germline-derived CDR1 and CDR2 are SQVTM and ANQGSEA. V lost 5 bases and J 1 base, leaving 8 bases between the germline ends. The CDR3 contains 12 residues. CDR3 protein: CSVQWENTEAFF. As DNA, the CDR3 is TGCAGCGTTCAATGGGAGAACACTGAAGCTTTCTTT.

The J gene is TRBJ2-7, the V gene TRBV6-1; no clear D gene. This CDR3 is 15 amino acids long. CDR1 is MNHNS, CDR2 SASEGT, per germline. V was cut by 1 base and J by 0 bases, with 10 bases left in between. The CDR3 protein is CASSEGLSSSYEQYF. DNA for the CDR3: TGTGCCAGCAGTGAAGGTCTCAGCAGCTCCTACGAGCAGTACTTC.

This chain joins TRBV7-9 and TRBJ2-3, with D perhaps matching TRBD1 or TRBD2 (5 bases each). This CDR3 is built from 14 residues. Germline CDR1 SEHNR, CDR2 FQNEAQ (reference sequence). V lost 3 bases and J 1 base, leaving 8 bases between the germline ends. The CDR3 loop reads CASSLSGRTDTQYF. The CDR3 DNA reads TGTGCCAGCAGCTTGTCGGGACGCACAGATACGCAGTATTTT. The variable domain in full, completed from reference TRBV7-9 and TRBJ2-3, reads DTGVSQNPRHKITKRGQNVTFRCDPISEHNRLYWYRQTLGQGPEFLTYFQNEAQLEKSRLLSDRFSAERPKGSFSTLEIQRTEQGDSAMYLCASSLSGRTDTQYFGPGTRLTVL.

The genes are TRBV6-2 or TRBV6-3 and TRBJ2-1; possibly TRBD1 for D (5 bases). Deletions cut 6 bases from V and 6 bases from J, with 15 bases between. The CDR3 sequence is 14 residues long. CDR1 MNHEY and CDR2 SVGEGT come from the germline V gene. The CDR3 loop is CASSPQGSGNEQFF. DNA of the CDR3: TGTGCCAGCAGCCCCCAGGGCTCGGGCAATGAGCAGTTCTTC.

The chain couples TRBV11-3 to TRBJ2-7; D uncertain. V was shortened by 5 bases and J by 4 bases, with 9 bases between the two germline ends. Germline lookup yields CDR1 SGHNT and CDR2 YENEEA. The CDR3 is made up of 12 amino acids. CDR3 sequence (DNA): TGTGCCAGCAGCGCGCGACGGTACGAGCAGTACTTC. Translating gives CASSARRYEQYF. The full variable domain, with the rest looked up from reference TRBV11-3 and TRBJ2-7, is EAGVVQSPRYKIIEKKQPVAFWCNPISGHNTLYWYLQNLGQGPELLIRYENEEAVDDSQLPKDRFSAERLKGVDSTLKIQPAELGDSAVYLCASSARRYEQYFGPGTRLTVT.

The gene calls are TRBV18 and TRBJ1-2; D is possibly TRBD1 (6 bases). The CDR3 loop spans 14 amino acids. The V end was cut by 3 bases, the J end by 8 bases, with 16 bases between. Germline V gives CDR1 KGHSH, CDR2 LQKENI. CDR3 protein: CASSPGRDKGGYTF. The CDR3 bases are TGTGCCAGCTCACCCGGCCGGGACAAGGGCGGCTACACCTTC.

V usage is TRBV27 and J usage is TRBJ1-6, with D uncertain. This CDR3 comprises 18 residues. Between the trimmed V and J ends, which lost 8 bases and 0 bases, there was a span of 20 bases. The V gene's germline CDR1 is MNHEY and CDR2 SMNVEV (reference sequence). CDR3 sequence: CASERSVEGHSYNSPLHF. The DNA for the CDR3 is TGTGCCAGCGAACGTTCGGTGGAGGGCCACTCCTATAATTCACCCCTCCACTTT.

About this clone: Other DNA sequences in the sample encode the same CDR3. The gene calls are TRBV5-1 and TRBJ2-7, with D uncertain. The CDR3 has 13 amino acids. With 1 base removed from V and 3 bases from J, the gap between germline ends came to 8 bases. Germline CDR1 SGHRS, CDR2 YFSETQ. DNA of the CDR3: TGCGCCAGCAGCTTGAACACCTTCTACGAGCAGTACTTC. Protein sequence: CASSLNTFYEQYF.

This chain joins TRBV9 and TRBJ2-4, with D perhaps matching TRBD2 (5 bases). The germline gives CDR1 SGDLS, CDR2 YYNGEE. Trimming took 3 bases from V and 2 from J, leaving 15 bases between them. The CDR3 contains 16 residues. The CDR3 DNA is TGTGCCAGCAGCGGGAGAACGGGGTCGTCCAAAAACATTCAGTACTTC. Encoded protein: CASSGRTGSSKNIQYF. The whole variable domain, remainder taken from reference TRBV9 and TRBJ2-4, is DSGVTQTPKHLITATGQRVTLRCSPRSGDLSVYWYQQSLDQGLQFLIQYYNGEERAKGNILERFSAQQFPDLHSELNLSSLELGDSALYFCASSGRTGSSKNIQYFGAGTRLSVL.

This chain joins TRBV20-1 and TRBJ2-3; D call uncertain. Germline assignment: CDR1 DFQATT and CDR2 SNEGSKA (reference sequence). V was clipped by 7 bases and J by 10 bases, with 15 bases between them. CDR3 size: 11 residues. Here the CDR3 reads CSVPSMGAQYF. The CDR3 DNA reads as TGCAGTGTTCCAAGTATGGGTGCGCAGTATTTT.

The rearrangement links TRBV5-4 to TRBJ2-1; the match to TRBD2 covers 7 bases. J was trimmed by 8 bases and V by 9 bases; bases with no gene match: 11. Germline CDR1 reads SGHNT; CDR2 reads YYREEE (reference sequence). This CDR3 is 13 amino acids long. The CDR3 protein is CAIQGGAGDEQFF. CDR3 DNA: TGTGCCATTCAGGGTGGTGCGGGGGATGAGCAGTTCTTC.

CDR3 DNA: TGTGCCAGGGGGACGGGACACACTGAAGCTTTCTTT. This codes for CARGTGHTEAFF. The chain links TRBV2 to TRBJ1-1, with D possibly matching TRBD1 (5 bases). V lost 9 bases and J 3 bases, leaving 11 bases between the germline ends. This CDR3 spans 12 amino acids. Per the germline V gene, CDR1 is SNHLY and CDR2 is FYNNEI.

This chain uses TRBV28 with TRBJ2-7, with TRBD1 matching over 8 bases. Trimming removed 5 bases from V and 1 base from J; junction bases left unmatched: 4. This CDR3 is built from 14 residues. CDR1 MDHEN and CDR2 SYDVKM come from the germline V gene. CDR3 sequence: CASSPGQDSYEQYF. The CDR3 region has the DNA TGTGCCAGCAGTCCGGGACAGGATTCCTACGAGCAGTACTTC. Combining the CDR3 with reference TRBV28 and TRBJ2-7 gives the whole variable domain DVKVTQSSRYLVKRTGEKVFLECVQDMDHENMFWYRQDPGLGLRLIYFSYDVKMKEKGDIPEGYSVSREKKERFSLILESASTNQTSMYLCASSPGQDSYEQYFGPGTRLTVT.

V is TRBV9 and J is TRBJ1-2, with D uncertain. The ends were cut back, 4 bases at V and 4 bases at J, with 20 bases in the middle. The CDR3 is made up of 16 amino acids. Germline V CDR1 and CDR2: SGDLS, YYNGEE. CDR3 in amino acids: CASSPPGWSDFYGYTF. DNA for the CDR3: TGTGCCAGCAGCCCCCCCGGGTGGTCGGATTTCTATGGCTACACCTTC.

This chain joins TRBV3-1 (or the pseudogene TRBV3-2) and TRBJ2-7; 7 bases align to TRBD2. After removal of 4 bases from V and 7 bases from J, the junction contained 13 bases not matched to a gene. Per the germline V gene, CDR1 is LGHDT and CDR2 is YNNKEL (reference sequence). The CDR3 runs 15 residues. The CDR3 coding sequence is TGTGCCAGCAGCCCAGAATGGGGGGGGACGATTGAGCAGTACTTC. It specifies CASSPEWGGTIEQYF.

The chain joins TRBV7-2 to TRBJ2-7; D might be TRBD2 (6 bases). CDR1 and CDR2 (germline): SGHTA, FQGNSA. CDR3 length equals 15 residues. The V and J ends lost 4 bases and 2 bases respectively, with 15 bases between them. CDR3 in DNA: TGTGCCAGCAGCTCCGCCGACGGGACTCCCTACGAGCAGTACTTC. It specifies CASSSADGTPYEQYF.

This clone was detected only once. The J gene is TRBJ1-5, the V gene TRBV12-3 or TRBV12-4, with D unresolved. The CDR3 consists of 12 residues. Trimming removed 6 bases at V and 0 bases at J, with 3 bases between. The CDR3, as DNA: TGTGCCAGCAGGAATAGCAATCAGCCCCAGCATTTT. This sequence encodes CASRNSNQPQHF.

This chain joins TRBV18 and TRBJ1-5, with D possibly being TRBD1 (6 bases). In germline, CDR1 is KGHSH, CDR2 LQKENI. The CDR3 sequence is 14 residues long. V dropped 2 bases and J dropped 7 bases, with 12 bases sitting between them. The CDR3 is CASSPNQGNQPQHF. In DNA, the CDR3 is TGTGCCAGCTCACCAAACCAGGGGAACCAGCCCCAGCATTTT.

V usage is TRBV5-1 and J usage is TRBJ1-1; 8 bases agree with TRBD1. Germline assignment: CDR1 SGHRS and CDR2 YFSETQ. The CDR3 contains 15 residues. Trimming removed 1 base from V and 6 bases from J; junction bases left unmatched: 8. CDR3 loop: CASSLSVQGGSEAFF. DNA of the CDR3: TGCGCCAGCAGCTTGTCAGTACAGGGGGGGTCTGAAGCTTTCTTT.

This sequence joins TRBV6-5 and TRBJ1-6; D not resolved. Trimming removed 6 bases from V and 7 bases from J, with 13 bases in between. CDR1 and CDR2 (germline): MNHEY, SVGAGI. This CDR3 has 14 amino acids. CDR3 sequence reads: CASRLKLWNSPLHF. For the CDR3, the DNA is TGTGCCAGCAGGCTAAAACTCTGGAATTCACCCCTCCACTTT.